This is a list of T cell receptor beta chains from one sample in a study of PD-L1 blockade in urothelial cancer. Clones were read by immunoSEQ multiplex PCR, and TCRdb kept only the in-frame ones, dropping some. This table holds 40,000 or so clones, more than 85% found once. The sample consisted of PBMCs, taken around atezolizumab (anti-PD-L1) treatment. The receptors derive from a woman aged 60 to 75 with urothelial cancer. The CDR3 runs from the conserved cysteine through the conserved F or W.

CASSLADSTSPQHF,TRBV7-8,14
CASSPSGPLYGYTF,TRBV27,14
CATSRGGVNYEQYF,TRBV15,14
CASSFGGQGNGNTIYF,TRBV7-2,16
CASSQDPGLVTDTQYF,TRBV4-1,16
CASSPANSYYEQYF,TRBV14,14
CASSIDEGSYNEQFF,TRBV19,15
CASSQEGQGNTYEQYF,TRBV14,16
CASSFPTRGVYNQPQHF,TRBV28,17
CASRDITNTGELFF,TRBV28,14
CASSFQGDEQYF,TRBV5-1,12
CASSVGQSAKNIQYF,TRBV5-1,15
CASRWADTQYF,TRBV19,11
CASGKDGTRYNEQFF,TRBV12-5,15
CASSKTGGSNQPQHF,TRBV19,15
CASTEGQGANEQFF,TRBV6-6,14
CASSVAGGWYEQFF,TRBV27,14
CSVVVQGAQETQYF,TRBV29-1,14
CASNPTGSNEKLFF,TRBV28,14
CASKDTRFSYEQYF,TRBV19,14
CASSIPRGPNTGELFF,TRBV5-8,16
CASSPQGGNTEAFF,TRBV18,14
CASREGIGDF,TRBV10-3,10
CASTSTGGRIQETQYF,TRBV27,16
CASSIYVTSPEQFF,TRBV19,14
CASSQFAVLGGGYGYTF,TRBV4-1,17
CASSQGDWDNEQFF,TRBV4-2,14
CASSLWTGGEKLFF,TRBV18,14
CAIGLAGGLGDEQFF,TRBV10-3,15
CASSFMDRGYTEAFF,TRBV5-5,15
CASRRENTEAFF,TRBV10-2,12
CASSRTGGYGYTF,TRBV27,13
CASSLAELSGANVLTF,TRBV5-1,16
CSARGGEKLFF,TRBV20-1,11
CASDGVNQETQYF,TRBV2,13
CASSFTGEKLFF,TRBV5-5,12
CASSPSGGGPGELFF,TRBV5-4,15
CASSLASTEETQYF,TRBV5-1,14
CASSRVGGVTDTQYF,TRBV28,15
CASSVPAGGGPDTQYF,TRBV2,16
CAQAGTDSYEQYF,TRBV7-9,13
CASSAGLAGGTVYEQYF,TRBV5-1,17
CASSLGTTSAETQYF,TRBV7-6,15
CASSQAPDRNEQFF,TRBV4-2,14
CASSLVGGSSYNEQFF,TRBV5-1,16
CASSPDGNYGYTF,TRBV6-6,13